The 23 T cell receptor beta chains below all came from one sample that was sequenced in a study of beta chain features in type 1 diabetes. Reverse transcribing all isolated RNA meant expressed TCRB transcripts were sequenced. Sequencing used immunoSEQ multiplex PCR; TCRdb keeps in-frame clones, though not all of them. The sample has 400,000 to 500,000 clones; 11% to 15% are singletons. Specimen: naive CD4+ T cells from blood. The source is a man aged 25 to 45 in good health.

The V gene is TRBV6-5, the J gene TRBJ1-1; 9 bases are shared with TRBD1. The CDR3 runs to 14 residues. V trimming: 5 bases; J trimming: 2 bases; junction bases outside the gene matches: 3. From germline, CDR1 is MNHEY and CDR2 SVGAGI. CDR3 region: CASSLDRGNTEAFF. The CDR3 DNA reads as TGTGCCAGCAGTCTGGACAGGGGAAACACTGAAGCTTTCTTT.

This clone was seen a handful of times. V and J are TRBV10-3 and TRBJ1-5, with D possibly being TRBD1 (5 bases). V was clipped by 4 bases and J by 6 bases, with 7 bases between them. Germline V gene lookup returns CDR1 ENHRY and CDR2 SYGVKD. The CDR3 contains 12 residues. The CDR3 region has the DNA TGTGCCATCAGTGTCGGGGGTCAGCCCCAGCATTTT. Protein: CAISVGGQPQHF.

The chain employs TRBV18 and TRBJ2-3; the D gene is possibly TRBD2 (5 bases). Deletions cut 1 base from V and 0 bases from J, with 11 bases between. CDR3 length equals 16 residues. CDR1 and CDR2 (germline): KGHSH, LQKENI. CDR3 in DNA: TGTGCCAGCTCACCACTCAGCGGATCTAGCACAGATACGCAGTATTTT. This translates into CASSPLSGSSTDTQYF. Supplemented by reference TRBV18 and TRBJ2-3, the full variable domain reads NAGVMQNPRHLVRRRGQEARLRCSPMKGHSHVYWYRQLPEEGLKFMVYLQKENIIDESGMPKERFSAEFPKEGPSILRIQQVVRGDSAAYFCASSPLSGSSTDTQYFGPGTRLTVL.

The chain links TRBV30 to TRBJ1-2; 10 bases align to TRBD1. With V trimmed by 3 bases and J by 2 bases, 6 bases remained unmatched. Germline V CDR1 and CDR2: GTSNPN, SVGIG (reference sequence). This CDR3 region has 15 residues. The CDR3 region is CAWSLGTGANYGYTF. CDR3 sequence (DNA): TGTGCCTGGAGCCTCGGGACAGGGGCGAACTATGGCTACACCTTC.

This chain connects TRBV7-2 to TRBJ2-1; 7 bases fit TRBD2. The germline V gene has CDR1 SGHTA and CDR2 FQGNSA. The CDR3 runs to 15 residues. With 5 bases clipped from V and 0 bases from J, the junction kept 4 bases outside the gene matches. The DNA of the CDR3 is TGTGCCAGCAGCCCTAGCGGATACTCCTACAATGAGCAGTTCTTC. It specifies CASSPSGYSYNEQFF.

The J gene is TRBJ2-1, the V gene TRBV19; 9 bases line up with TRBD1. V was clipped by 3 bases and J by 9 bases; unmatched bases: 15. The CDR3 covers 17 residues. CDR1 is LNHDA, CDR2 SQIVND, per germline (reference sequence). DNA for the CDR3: TGTGCCAGTAGTATGATACCGGGACAGGGAATTGCGGGTGAGCAGTTCTTC. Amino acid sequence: CASSMIPGQGIAGEQFF.

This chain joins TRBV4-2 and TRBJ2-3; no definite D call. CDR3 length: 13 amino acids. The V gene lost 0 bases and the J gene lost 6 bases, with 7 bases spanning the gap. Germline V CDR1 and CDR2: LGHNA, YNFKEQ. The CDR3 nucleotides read TGTGCCAGCAGCCAAGAGAACTCTGATACGCAGTATTTT. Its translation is CASSQENSDTQYF.

CDR3 region: CSVKGSWGYTF. CDR3 sequence (DNA): TGCAGCGTGAAGGGGTCCTGGGGCTACACCTTC. The rearrangement uses TRBV29-1 and TRBJ1-2; possible D gene TRBD1, 5 bases. V gave up 6 bases and J gave up 8 bases, with 13 bases separating them. This CDR3 is 11 amino acids long. Germline V gives CDR1 SQVTM, CDR2 ANQGSEA.

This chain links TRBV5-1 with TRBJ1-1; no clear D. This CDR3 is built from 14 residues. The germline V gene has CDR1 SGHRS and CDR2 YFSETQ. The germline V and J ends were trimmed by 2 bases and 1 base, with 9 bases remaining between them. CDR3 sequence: CASSFGRANTEAFF. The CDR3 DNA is TGCGCCAGCAGCTTCGGTCGGGCGAACACTGAAGCTTTCTTT. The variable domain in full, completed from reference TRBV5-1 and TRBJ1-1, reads KAGVTQTPRYLIKTRGQQVTLSCSPISGHRSVSWYQQTPGQGLQFLFEYFSETQRNKGNFPGRFSGRQFSNSRSEMNVSTLELGDSALYLCASSFGRANTEAFFGQGTRLTVV.

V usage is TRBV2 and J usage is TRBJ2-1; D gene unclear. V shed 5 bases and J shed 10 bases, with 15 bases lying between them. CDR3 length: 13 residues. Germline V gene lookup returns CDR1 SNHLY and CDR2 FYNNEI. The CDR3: CASSWTFKYEQFF. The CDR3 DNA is TGTGCCAGCAGTTGGACGTTTAAGTACGAGCAGTTCTTC.

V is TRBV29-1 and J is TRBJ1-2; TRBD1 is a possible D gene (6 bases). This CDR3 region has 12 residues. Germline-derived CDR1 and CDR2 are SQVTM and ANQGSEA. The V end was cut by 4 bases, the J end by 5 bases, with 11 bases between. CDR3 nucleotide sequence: TGCAGCGTTGGGAGGACAGATTATGGCTACACCTTC. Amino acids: CSVGRTDYGYTF. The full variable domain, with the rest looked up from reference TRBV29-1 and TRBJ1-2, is SAVISQKPSRDICQRGTSLTIQCQVDSQVTMMFWYRQQPGQSLTLIATANQGSEATYESGFVIDKFPISRPNLTFSTLTVSNMSPEDSSIYLCSVGRTDYGYTFGSGTRLTVV.

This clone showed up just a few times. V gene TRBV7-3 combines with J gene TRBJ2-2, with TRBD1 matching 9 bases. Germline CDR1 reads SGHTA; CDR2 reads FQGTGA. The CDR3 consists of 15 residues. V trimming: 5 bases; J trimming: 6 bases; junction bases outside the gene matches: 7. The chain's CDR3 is CASSPGQGWAGELFF. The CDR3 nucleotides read TGTGCCAGCAGCCCCGGACAGGGGTGGGCCGGGGAGCTGTTTTTT.

The DNA for the CDR3 is TGCGCCAGCAGCCAAGATATTTTAGGTGGTATGACCTACGAGCAGTACTTC. This encodes CASSQDILGGMTYEQYF. The chain carries TRBV4-1 and TRBJ2-7; D gene uncertain. The V end was cut by 0 bases, the J end by 2 bases, with 17 bases between. Per germline, CDR1 MGHRA and CDR2 YSYEKL. This CDR3 is built from 17 residues.

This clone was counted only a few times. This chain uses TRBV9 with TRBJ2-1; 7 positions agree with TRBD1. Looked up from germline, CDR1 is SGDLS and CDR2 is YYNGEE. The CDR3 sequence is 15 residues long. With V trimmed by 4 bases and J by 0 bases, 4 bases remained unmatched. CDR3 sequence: CASSSAGGSYNEQFF. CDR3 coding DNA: TGTGCCAGCAGCTCCGCAGGGGGCTCCTACAATGAGCAGTTCTTC.

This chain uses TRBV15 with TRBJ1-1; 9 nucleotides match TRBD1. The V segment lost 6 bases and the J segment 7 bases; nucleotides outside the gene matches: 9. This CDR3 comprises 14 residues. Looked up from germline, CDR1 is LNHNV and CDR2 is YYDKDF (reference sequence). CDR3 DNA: TGTGCCACCAGAAGGACAGGGGTTTTTGGTGAAGCTTTCTTT. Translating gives CATRRTGVFGEAFF.

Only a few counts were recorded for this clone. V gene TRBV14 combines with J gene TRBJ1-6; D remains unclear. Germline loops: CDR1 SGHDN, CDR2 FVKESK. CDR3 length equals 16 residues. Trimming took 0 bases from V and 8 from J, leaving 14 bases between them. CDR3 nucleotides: TGTGCCAGCAGCCAAGAGGGTTGGGTCGGGGATTCACCCCTCCACTTT. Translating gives CASSQEGWVGDSPLHF.

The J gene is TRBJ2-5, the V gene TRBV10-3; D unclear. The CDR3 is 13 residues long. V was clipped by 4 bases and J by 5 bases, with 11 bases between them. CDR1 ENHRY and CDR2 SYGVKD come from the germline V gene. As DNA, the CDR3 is TGTGCCATCAGTGTATTCCCGTGGGAGACCCAGTACTTC. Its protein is CAISVFPWETQYF.

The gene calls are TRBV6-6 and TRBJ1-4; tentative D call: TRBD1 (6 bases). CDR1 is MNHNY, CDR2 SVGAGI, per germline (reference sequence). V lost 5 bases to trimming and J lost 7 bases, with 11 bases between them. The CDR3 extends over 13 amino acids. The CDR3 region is CASSTVTGEKLFF. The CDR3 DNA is TGTGCCAGCAGTACCGTGACAGGTGAAAAACTGTTTTTT.

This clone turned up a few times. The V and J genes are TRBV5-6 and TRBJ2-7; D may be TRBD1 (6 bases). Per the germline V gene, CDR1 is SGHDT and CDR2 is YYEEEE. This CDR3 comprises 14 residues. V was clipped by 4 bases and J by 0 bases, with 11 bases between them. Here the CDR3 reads CASSMTGFSYEQYF. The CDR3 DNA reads TGTGCCAGCAGCATGACAGGATTCTCCTACGAGCAGTACTTC.

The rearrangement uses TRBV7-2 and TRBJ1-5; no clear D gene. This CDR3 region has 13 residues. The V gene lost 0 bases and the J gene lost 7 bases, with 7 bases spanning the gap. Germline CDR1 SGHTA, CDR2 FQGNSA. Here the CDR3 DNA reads TGTGCCAGCAGCTTAGCAGAAAGACAGCCCCAGCATTTT. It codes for CASSLAERQPQHF.

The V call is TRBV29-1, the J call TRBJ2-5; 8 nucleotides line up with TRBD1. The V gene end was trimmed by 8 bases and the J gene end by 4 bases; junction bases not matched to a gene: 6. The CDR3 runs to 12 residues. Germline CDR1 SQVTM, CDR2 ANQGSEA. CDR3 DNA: TGCAGCTTACGACAGGGGCCAGAGACCCAGTACTTC. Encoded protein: CSLRQGPETQYF.

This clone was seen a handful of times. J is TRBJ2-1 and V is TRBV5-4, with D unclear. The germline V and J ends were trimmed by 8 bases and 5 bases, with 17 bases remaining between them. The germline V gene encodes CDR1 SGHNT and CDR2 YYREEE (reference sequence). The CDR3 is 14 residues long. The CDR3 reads CASSNHQLNNEQFF. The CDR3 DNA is TGTGCCAGTTCAAATCACCAGTTAAACAATGAGCAGTTCTTC.

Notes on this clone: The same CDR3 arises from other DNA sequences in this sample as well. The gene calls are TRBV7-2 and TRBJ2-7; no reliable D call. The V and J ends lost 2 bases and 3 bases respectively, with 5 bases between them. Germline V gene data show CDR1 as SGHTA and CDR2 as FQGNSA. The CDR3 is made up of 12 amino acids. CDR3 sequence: CASSLSSYEQYF. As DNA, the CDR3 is TGTGCCAGCAGCTTATCAAGCTACGAGCAGTACTTC.